This TCR beta chain was sequenced during a study of vaccination effects on CD4 cells after COVID-19 (dated by TCRdb to 2022 to 2024). About the study as a whole: Post-vaccine samples across the study were collected a median of 72 days after the second dose, with a range of 14 to 241. SARS-CoV-2 spike-specific CD4+ TCR repertoires were compared before and after mRNA vaccination in COVID-19 convalescent patients and in infection-naive vaccine recipients. The full study included 10 COVID-19 convalescent patients and several SARS-CoV-2-naive healthy vaccine recipients. Cultures from other donors in the study were sequenced using the Oncomine TCR Beta short-read assay on an Illumina iSeq 100.

The library was produced with the immunoSEQ multiplex PCR assay. DNA from the cultured and isolated CD4+ T cells underwent TCR beta CDR3 sequencing. Per the authors' processing: Non-productive TCR sequences were removed, reads were trimmed to the CDR3 region, and CDR3s of at least 7 amino acids were retained. The MANAFEST web app was used to identify antigen-specific clonotypes by comparing expansion in peptide wells with expansion in reference cultures. Positive clones required FDR<0.05 expansion versus reference and all other wells, odds ratio above 5, and frequency above 0.1% in two replicate wells. Clonotypes significantly expanded in SARS-CoV-2 spike wells and in at least one common cold coronavirus spike condition were defined as cross-reactive. Levenshtein distance calculated with the stringdist R package was used to assess CDR3 similarity, and unrooted trees were constructed with ape in R 3.6.1. Not all clones reach the TCRdb copy of this immuneACCESS table, which keeps in-frame sequences only. Checked studies attribute under half of the gap to unresolved V genes and leave the rest unexplained. Clonal size and the V and J genes are those of that table, whereas D and trimming came from the DNA. The table for this sample lists about 16,000 clones; more than 75% of them were counted only once. Together, the top ten hold approximately 19% of the sample.

For this clone: This clone's antigen is unknown. The sample holds no much larger clone one base away, and base qualities are not on file.

The ViraFEST assay stimulated PBMC with viral peptide pools and then used TCR sequencing to identify antigen-specific CD4+ T cell clonotypes by expansion. After around eleven days of culture, CD4+ T cells were isolated with the EasySep CD4+ T cell isolation kit. Each participant got two doses of an mRNA SARS-CoV-2 vaccine, either BNT162b2 or mRNA-1273. Negative nucleocapsid antibody results before and after vaccination confirmed that the healthy vaccine recipients had no prior SARS-CoV-2 infection. Two million PBMC per well were cultured in IMDM with about 4.5% human AB serum, 10 IU/ml IL-2 and gentamicin, plus 10 ug/ml peptides. On days 3 and 7, half of the culture medium was replaced with fresh IL-2-containing medium. Unless otherwise noted, each peptide stimulation condition was cultured in triplicate wells. Using Ficoll-Paque Plus gradient centrifugation, PBMC were separated from whole blood and then either used fresh or cryopreserved at -140C. Overlapping peptide pools spanned the spike proteins of SARS-CoV-2 and the common cold coronaviruses HCoV-NL63, HCoV-OC43 and HCoV-229E. Genomic DNA was extracted from cultured CD4+ T cells with the QIAamp micro DNA kit.

According to the germline V gene, CDR1 reads SNHLY and CDR2 reads FYNNEI. The CDR3, cysteine through phenylalanine, is 15 amino acids long. Of all the DNA, just the CDR3 is kept, 45 bases in frame from base 1. The germline ends are 13 bases apart after V is trimmed by 8 bases and J by 0 bases. Findings and caveats that apply to the study as a whole: The study was limited by a small number of convalescent patients, and early post-infection timepoints were lacking. At late post-vaccination timepoints, both infection-induced and vaccine-induced clones showed marked clonal contraction, consistent with waning T cell responses. Among healthy vaccine recipients, nearly all vaccine-induced clones were SARS-CoV-2 mono-reactive, and only 1 of 255 was cross-reactive with common cold coronaviruses.

This clonotype originated in a human donor who received a COVID-19 vaccine. Rearrangement joined TRBV2 to TRBJ1-4, with TRBD1 tentatively as D gene (5 bases match). The source was CD4+ T cells from PBMCs cultured with HCoV-NL63 spike peptides, collected after COVID-19 vaccination. The sample's cell subset or site label, decoded: HCoV-NL63 spike overlapping peptide pool stimulation. The CDR3 reads as follows: CASEGGATTNEKLFF. The DNA is TGTGCCAGCGAGGGAGGGGCGACAACTAATGAAAAACTGTTTTTT.